This T cell receptor beta chain was sequenced in a study of control samples from healthy donors and cancer patients (dated by TCRdb to the early 2020s). The CDR3 numbers 13 residues from cysteine through phenylalanine. Just CDR3 DNA is preserved here, 39 bases in frame from base 1. Taken from the germline V gene, the CDR1 and CDR2 loops are SQVTM and ANQGSEA. V loses 5 bases of germline sequence and J loses 4 bases, and the interval between the two ends is 15 bases. The method was the immunoSEQ multiplex PCR assay. TCRdb took over this immuneACCESS table, retaining in-frame rearrangements with V and J assigned. Such tables are incomplete; in checked studies, under half of the missing clones stem from an unresolved V gene, and the remainder is unexplained. For this sample the table gives under 85,000 clones, of which approximately 88% were detected only once. Around 3% of the sample belongs to the ten largest clones.

Of note for this clone: Its specific antigen is unknown. Nothing much larger sits one base from this clone, and base qualities are not available.

The rearrangement combines TRBV29-1 with TRBJ2-7; possibly the D gene is TRBD2, per 6 matching bases. Sequenced input: PBMCs. The sequence came from a woman aged 50 to 60 with lung cancer. The CDR3 region has the sequence CSVYSGREYEQYF. The sequenced DNA is TGCAGCGTTTACTCCGGGAGAGAATACGAGCAGTACTTC.